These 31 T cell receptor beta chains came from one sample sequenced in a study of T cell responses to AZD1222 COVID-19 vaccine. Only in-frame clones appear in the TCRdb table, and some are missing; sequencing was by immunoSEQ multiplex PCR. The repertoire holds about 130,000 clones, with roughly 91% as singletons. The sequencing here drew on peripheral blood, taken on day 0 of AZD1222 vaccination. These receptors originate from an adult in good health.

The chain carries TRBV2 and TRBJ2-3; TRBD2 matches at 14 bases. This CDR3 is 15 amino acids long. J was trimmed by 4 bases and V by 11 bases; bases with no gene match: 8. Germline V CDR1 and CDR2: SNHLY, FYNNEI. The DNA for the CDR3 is TGTGCCCTCGGACTAGCGGGAGGTCATGCAGATACGCAGTATTTT. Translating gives CALGLAGGHADTQYF.

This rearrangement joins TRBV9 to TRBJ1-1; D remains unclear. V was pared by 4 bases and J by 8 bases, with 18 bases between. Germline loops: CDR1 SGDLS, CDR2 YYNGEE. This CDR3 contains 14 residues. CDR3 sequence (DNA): TGTGCCAGCAGCCCCTCCCCGTCGGGGTCCGAAGCTTTCTTT. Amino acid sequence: CASSPSPSGSEAFF.

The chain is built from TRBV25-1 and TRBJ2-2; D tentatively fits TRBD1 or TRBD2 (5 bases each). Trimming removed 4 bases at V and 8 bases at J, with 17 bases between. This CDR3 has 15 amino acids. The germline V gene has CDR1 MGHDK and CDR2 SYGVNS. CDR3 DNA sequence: TGTGCCAGCAGTGTGAGCCGGGGCGATGGGGGGGAGCTGTTTTTT. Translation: CASSVSRGDGGELFF.

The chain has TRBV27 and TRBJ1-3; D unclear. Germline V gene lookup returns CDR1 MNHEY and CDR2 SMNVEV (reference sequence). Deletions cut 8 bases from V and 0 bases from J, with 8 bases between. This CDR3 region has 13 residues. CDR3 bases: TGTGCCAGCGGCAGAGTCTCTGGAAACACCATATATTTT. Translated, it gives CASGRVSGNTIYF.

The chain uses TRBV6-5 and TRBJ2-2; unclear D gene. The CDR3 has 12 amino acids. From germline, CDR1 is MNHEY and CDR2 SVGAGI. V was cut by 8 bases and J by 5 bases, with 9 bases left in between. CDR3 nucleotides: TGTGCCAGCGTCGCGCATACCGGGGAGCTGTTTTTT. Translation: CASVAHTGELFF.

The CDR3 protein is CASSLGRVGSYNEQFF. The CDR3 DNA follows: TGTGCCAGCAGCTTGGGGAGGGTCGGATCCTACAATGAGCAGTTCTTC. The rearrangement uses TRBV5-4 and TRBJ2-1; perhaps TRBD2 as D (6 bases). The CDR3 has 16 amino acids. The V and J ends lost 0 bases and 1 base respectively, with 11 bases between them. Germline V gene sequence: CDR1 SGHNT, CDR2 YYREEE (reference sequence).

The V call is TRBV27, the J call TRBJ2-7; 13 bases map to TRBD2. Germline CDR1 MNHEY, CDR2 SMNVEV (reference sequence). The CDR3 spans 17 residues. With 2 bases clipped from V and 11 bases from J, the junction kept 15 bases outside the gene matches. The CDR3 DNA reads TGTGCCAGCAGTTTACAGGGGACTAGCGGGATCGCCCTGAAGGAGTACTTC. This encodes CASSLQGTSGIALKEYF.

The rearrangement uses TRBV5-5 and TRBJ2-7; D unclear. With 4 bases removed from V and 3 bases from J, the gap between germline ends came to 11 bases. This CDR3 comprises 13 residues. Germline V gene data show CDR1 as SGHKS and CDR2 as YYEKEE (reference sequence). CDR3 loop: CASSPAPSYEQYF. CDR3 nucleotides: TGTGCCAGCAGCCCCGCGCCGAGCTACGAGCAGTACTTC.

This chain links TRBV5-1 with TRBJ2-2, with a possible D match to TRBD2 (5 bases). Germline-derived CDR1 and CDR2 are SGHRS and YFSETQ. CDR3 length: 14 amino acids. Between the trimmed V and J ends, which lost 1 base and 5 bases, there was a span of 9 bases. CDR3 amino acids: CASSLYGGTGELFF. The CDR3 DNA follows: TGCGCCAGCAGCTTGTACGGCGGGACCGGGGAGCTGTTTTTT.

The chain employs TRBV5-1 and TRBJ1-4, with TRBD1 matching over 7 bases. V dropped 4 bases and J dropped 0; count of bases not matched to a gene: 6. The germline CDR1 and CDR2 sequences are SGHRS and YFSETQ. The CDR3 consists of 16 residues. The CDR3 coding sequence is TGCGCCAGCAGCCTCGGGACAGTTACAACTAATGAAAAACTGTTTTTT. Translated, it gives CASSLGTVTTNEKLFF.

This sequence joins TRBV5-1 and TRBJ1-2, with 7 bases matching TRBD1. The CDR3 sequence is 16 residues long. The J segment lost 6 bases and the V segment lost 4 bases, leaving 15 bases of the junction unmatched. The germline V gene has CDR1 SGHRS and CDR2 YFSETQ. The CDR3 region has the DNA TGCGCCAGCAGCAGAGACAGGGTATCGTTTCGTGATGGCTACACCTTC. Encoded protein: CASSRDRVSFRDGYTF.

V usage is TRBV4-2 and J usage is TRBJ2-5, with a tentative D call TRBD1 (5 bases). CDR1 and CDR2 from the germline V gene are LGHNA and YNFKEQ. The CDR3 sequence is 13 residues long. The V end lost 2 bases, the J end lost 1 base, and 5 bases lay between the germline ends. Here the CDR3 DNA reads TGTGCCAGCAGCCAACAGGGCCAAGAGACCCAGTACTTC. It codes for CASSQQGQETQYF.

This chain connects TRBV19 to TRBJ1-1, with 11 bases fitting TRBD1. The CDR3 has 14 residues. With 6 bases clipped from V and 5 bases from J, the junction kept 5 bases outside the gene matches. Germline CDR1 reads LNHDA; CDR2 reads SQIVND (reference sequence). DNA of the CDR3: TGTGCCAGTAGCGGGGACAGGGGGAAGACTGAAGCTTTCTTT. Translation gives CASSGDRGKTEAFF.

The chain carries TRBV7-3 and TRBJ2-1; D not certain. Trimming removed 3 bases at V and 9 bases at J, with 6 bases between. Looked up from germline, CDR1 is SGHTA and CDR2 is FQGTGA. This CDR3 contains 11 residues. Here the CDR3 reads CASSFGGEQFF. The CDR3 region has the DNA TGTGCCAGCAGCTTCGGTGGTGAGCAGTTCTTC.

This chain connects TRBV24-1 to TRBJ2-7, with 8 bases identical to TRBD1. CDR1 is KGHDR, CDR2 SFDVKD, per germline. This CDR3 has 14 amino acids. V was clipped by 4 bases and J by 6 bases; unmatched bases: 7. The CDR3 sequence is CATSDTGTGGEQYF. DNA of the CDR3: TGTGCCACCAGTGACACCGGGACAGGAGGCGAGCAGTACTTC.

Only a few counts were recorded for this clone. The DNA of the CDR3 is TGTGCCAGCAGGTGGGACAGGGAAGGATATTCACCCCTCCACTTT. Translating gives CASRWDREGYSPLHF. The chain joins TRBV6-5 to TRBJ1-6; 9 bases are shared with TRBD1. V lost 6 bases, J lost 8 bases, and 8 bases stayed unmatched. Germline-derived CDR1 and CDR2 are MNHEY and SVGAGI. The CDR3 sequence is 15 residues long.

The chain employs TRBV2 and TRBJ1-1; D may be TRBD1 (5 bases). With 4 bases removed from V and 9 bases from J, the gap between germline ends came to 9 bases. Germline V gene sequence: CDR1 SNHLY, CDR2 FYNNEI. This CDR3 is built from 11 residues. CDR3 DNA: TGTGCCAGCAGTGCGTCAGGGAAAGCTTTCTTT. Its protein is CASSASGKAFF. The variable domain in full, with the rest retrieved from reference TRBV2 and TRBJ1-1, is EPEVTQTPSHQVTQMGQEVILRCVPISNHLYFYWYRQILGQKVEFLVSFYNNEISEKSEIFDDQFSVERPDGSNFTLKIRSTKLEDSAMYFCASSASGKAFFGQGTRLTVV.

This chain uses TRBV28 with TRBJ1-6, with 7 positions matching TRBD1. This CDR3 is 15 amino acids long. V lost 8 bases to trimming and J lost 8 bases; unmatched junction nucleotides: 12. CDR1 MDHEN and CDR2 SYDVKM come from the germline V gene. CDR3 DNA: TGTGCCAGCTCCCGGGTCGACAGGGACGATTCACCCCTCCACTTT. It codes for CASSRVDRDDSPLHF.

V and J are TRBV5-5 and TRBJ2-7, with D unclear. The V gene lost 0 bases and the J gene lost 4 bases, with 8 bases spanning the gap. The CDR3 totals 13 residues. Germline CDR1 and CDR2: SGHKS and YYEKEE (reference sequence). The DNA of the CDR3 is TGTGCCAGCAGCTTGGGGCCTTATTACGAGCAGTACTTC. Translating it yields CASSLGPYYEQYF.

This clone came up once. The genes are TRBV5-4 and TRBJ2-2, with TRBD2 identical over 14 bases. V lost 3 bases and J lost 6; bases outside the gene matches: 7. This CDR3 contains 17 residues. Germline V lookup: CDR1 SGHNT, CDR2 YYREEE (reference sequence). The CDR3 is CASSSGTSGSWAGELFF. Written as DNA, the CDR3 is TGTGCCAGCAGCTCCGGGACTAGCGGGAGTTGGGCCGGGGAGCTGTTTTTT. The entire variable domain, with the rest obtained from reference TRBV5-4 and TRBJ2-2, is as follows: ETGVTQSPTHLIKTRGQQVTLRCSSQSGHNTVSWYQQALGQGPQFIFQYYREEENGRGNFPPRFSGLQFPNYSSELNVNALELDDSALYLCASSSGTSGSWAGELFFGEGSRLTVL.

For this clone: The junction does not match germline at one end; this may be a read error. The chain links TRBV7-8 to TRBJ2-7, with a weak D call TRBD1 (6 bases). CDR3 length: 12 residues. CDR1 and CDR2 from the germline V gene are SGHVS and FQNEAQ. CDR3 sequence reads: CASSLGAGARHF. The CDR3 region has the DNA TGTGCCAGCAGCTTAGGGGCAGGGGCTCGACACTTC.

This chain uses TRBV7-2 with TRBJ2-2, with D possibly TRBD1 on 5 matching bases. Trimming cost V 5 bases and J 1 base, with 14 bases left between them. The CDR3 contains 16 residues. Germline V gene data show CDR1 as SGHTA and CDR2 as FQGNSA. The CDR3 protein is CASSIQAQVNTGELFF. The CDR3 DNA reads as TGTGCCAGCAGCATACAGGCCCAGGTGAACACCGGGGAGCTGTTTTTT. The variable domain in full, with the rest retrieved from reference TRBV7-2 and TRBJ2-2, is GAGVSQSPSNKVTEKGKDVELRCDPISGHTALYWYRQSLGQGLEFLIYFQGNSAPDKSGLPSDRFSAERTGGSVSTLTIQRTQQEDSAVYLCASSIQAQVNTGELFFGEGSRLTVL.

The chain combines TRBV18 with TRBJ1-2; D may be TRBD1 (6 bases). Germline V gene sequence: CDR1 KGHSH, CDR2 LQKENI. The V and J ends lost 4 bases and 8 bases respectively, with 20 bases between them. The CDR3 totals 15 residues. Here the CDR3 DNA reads TGTGCCAGCTCACTCTCCGACAGGCCCAGGTTGGGCTACACCTTC. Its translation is CASSLSDRPRLGYTF.

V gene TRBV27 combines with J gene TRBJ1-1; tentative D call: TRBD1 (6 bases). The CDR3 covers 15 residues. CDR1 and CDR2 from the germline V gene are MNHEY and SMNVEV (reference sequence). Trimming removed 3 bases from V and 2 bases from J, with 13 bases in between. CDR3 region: CASSLAGAVNTEAFF. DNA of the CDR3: TGTGCCAGCAGTTTGGCAGGGGCCGTCAACACTGAAGCTTTCTTT.

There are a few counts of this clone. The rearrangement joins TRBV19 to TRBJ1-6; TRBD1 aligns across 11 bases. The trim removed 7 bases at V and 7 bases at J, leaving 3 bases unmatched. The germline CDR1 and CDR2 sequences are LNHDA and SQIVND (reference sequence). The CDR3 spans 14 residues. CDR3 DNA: TGTGCCAGTACCGGGACAGGGGGGAATTCACCCCTCCACTTT. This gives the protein CASTGTGGNSPLHF. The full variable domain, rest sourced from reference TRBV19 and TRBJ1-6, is DGGITQSPKYLFRKEGQNVTLSCEQNLNHDAMYWYRQDPGQGLRLIYYSQIVNDFQKGDIAEGYSVSREKKESFPLTVTSAQKNPTAFYLCASTGTGGNSPLHFGNGTRLTVT.

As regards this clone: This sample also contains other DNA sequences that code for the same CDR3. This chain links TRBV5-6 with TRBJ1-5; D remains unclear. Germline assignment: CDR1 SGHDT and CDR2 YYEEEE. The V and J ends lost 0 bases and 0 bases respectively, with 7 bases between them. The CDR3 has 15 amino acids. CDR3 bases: TGTGCCAGCAGCTTGGCCGGGAATAGCAATCAGCCCCAGCATTTT. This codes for CASSLAGNSNQPQHF.

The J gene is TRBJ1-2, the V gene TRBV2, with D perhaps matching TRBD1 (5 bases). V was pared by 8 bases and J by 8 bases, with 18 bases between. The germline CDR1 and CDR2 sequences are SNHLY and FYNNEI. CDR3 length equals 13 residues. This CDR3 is CASLLGVGYGYTF. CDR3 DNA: TGTGCCAGCTTACTAGGGGTTGGGTACGGCTACACCTTC. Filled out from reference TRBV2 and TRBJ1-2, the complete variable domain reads EPEVTQTPSHQVTQMGQEVILRCVPISNHLYFYWYRQILGQKVEFLVSFYNNEISEKSEIFDDQFSVERPDGSNFTLKIRSTKLEDSAMYFCASLLGVGYGYTFGSGTRLTVV.

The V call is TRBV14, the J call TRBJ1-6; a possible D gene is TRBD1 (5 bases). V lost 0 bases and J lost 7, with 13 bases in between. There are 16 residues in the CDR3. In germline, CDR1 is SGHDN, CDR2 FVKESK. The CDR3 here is CASSQDEFRVNSPLHF. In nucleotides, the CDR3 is TGTGCCAGCAGCCAAGATGAGTTCAGGGTGAATTCACCCCTCCACTTT.

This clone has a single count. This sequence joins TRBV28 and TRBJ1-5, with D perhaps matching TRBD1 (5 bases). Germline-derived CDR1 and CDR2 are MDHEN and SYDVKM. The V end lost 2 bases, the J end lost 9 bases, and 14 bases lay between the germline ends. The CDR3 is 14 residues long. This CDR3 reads CASSLDSSHRPQHF. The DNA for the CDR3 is TGTGCCAGCAGTTTAGACAGTTCCCACAGGCCCCAGCATTTT.

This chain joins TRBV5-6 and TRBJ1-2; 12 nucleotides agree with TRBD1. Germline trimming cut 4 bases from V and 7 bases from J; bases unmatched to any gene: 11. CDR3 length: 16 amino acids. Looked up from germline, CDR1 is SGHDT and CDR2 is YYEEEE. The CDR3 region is CASSPSPGQGARGYTF. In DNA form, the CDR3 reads TGTGCCAGCAGCCCCAGTCCGGGACAGGGGGCGCGTGGCTACACCTTC.

CDR3 sequence: CASSLLTGSNTEAFF. CDR3 DNA sequence: TGCGCCAGCAGCCTCCTCACAGGGTCCAACACTGAAGCTTTCTTT. J is TRBJ1-1 and V is TRBV5-1; TRBD1 might be the D (6 bases). Per germline, CDR1 SGHRS and CDR2 YFSETQ. The length of the CDR3 is 15 residues. V was shortened by 4 bases and J by 2 bases, with 15 bases between the two germline ends.